This TCR beta chain stems from a study of human T cells and chemical hapten exposure. Study-level information: In the sensitization step, 2% DPC was placed on 2 cm by 2 cm of upper inner arm skin.

Study results and limitations: A positive correlation with patch test score was shown by PT1 expanded TCR counts.

Original handling: Sample TCR counts, which ranged from roughly 20,000 to 750,000, had a median of approximately 96,000. Using its own MiXCR run on the RACE reads, TCRdb lists one record per CDR3 protein. These V and J calls rely on TCRdb rather than the paper's analysis. The data show 120,000 or so distinct CDR3 sequences, around an eighth seen once. Germline values: CDR1 SGHTA, CDR2 FQGNSA. This CDR3 region has 13 residues. V gave up 2 bases and J gave up 11 bases; unmatched junction bases: 8. Points on this clonotype: What it binds is unknown.

The time point was: pre-sensitization, week 0. Treatment meaning: therapeutic diphenylcyclopropenone sensitization with weekly scalp DPC. The sequence came from a woman between 18 and 29 years old with alopecia areata. Some clones in this sample may be carry-over from other donors' samples. The chain recombines TRBV7-2 with TRBJ2-5, with TRBD2 matching over 7 bases. The starting material was whole blood, obtained in connection with sensitization to the hapten diphenylcyclopropenone (DPC). CDR3 nucleotides: TGTGCCAGCAGCTTACCACCCCGGGACTATCAGTACTTC. Translated: CASSLPPRDYQYF.